The clone carrying this TCR beta chain appeared many times. The target antigen is unknown. Between the trimmed V and J ends, which lost 1 base and 4 bases, there was a span of 17 bases. This CDR3 has 16 residues. From germline, CDR1 is MGHRA and CDR2 YSYEKL. From the reads, TCRdb called clonotypes with MiXCR, one entry per CDR3 protein. Among 200,000 to 300,000 distinct CDR3 sequences, approximately 7% were seen once, and the ten largest hold less than 7.5%. This sample was taken from a study of T cell repertoires in cytomegalovirus infection. Background on the study: CMV infection and matching HLA type were both indicated by public TCR beta signatures. Findings and caveats of the study: People with CMV and the relevant HLA were identified by cumulative public TCR beta family frequency. Ex vivo, HLA-C-restricted CMV-specific TCR beta clonotypes prevailed over the rest of the response.

The chain links TRBV4-1 to TRBJ2-7; D possibly corresponds to TRBD1 (6 bases). Sequencing was carried out using PBMCs. This clonotype was obtained from a human donor in good health (CMV status not recorded). Some clones in this sample may be carry-over from other donors' samples. For the CDR3, the DNA is TGCGCCAGCAGCCAAGTCGGGGCTCGGCAGGGGTACGAGCAGTACTTC. Translated, it gives CASSQVGARQGYEQYF.